The 24 T cell receptor beta chains presented below share a single source sample, sequenced in a study of PD-1 blockade in classical Hodgkin lymphoma. Here immunoSEQ multiplex PCR was the method, and the copy in TCRdb shows in-frame clones only, minus some. The sample holds 20,000 to 25,000 clones, approximately 77% seen once. Indicated time point: cycle 4 day 1 (C4D1), after 6 weeks of nivolumab. Every patient had relapsed following autologous stem cell transplantation, and cohorts differed in brentuximab vedotin exposure. Sequencing was performed on peripheral blood mononuclear cells (PBMCs), taken before the fourth cycle of nivolumab. These receptors came from a human donor with classical Hodgkin lymphoma.

This clone came up a few times. The rearrangement uses TRBV9 and TRBJ1-6; D is ambiguous. Trimming cost V 0 bases and J 8 bases, with 6 bases left between them. The CDR3 is made up of 13 amino acids. Germline lookup yields CDR1 SGDLS and CDR2 YYNGEE. In nucleotides, the CDR3 is TGTGCCAGCAGCGTAGGCCCGGATTCACCCCTCCACTTT. Amino acids: CASSVGPDSPLHF.

V gene TRBV9 combines with J gene TRBJ1-5; D is undetermined. The CDR3 totals 14 residues. The germline gives CDR1 SGDLS, CDR2 YYNGEE. Deletions cut 7 bases from V and 0 bases from J, with 11 bases between. CDR3 region: CASGEGNSNQPQHF. The CDR3 DNA follows: TGTGCCAGCGGAGAAGGGAATAGCAATCAGCCCCAGCATTTT. The full variable domain, in which reference TRBV9 and TRBJ1-5 provide the parts outside the CDR3, is DSGVTQTPKHLITATGQRVTLRCSPRSGDLSVYWYQQSLDQGLQFLIQYYNGEERAKGNILERFSAQQFPDLHSELNLSSLELGDSALYFCASGEGNSNQPQHFGDGTRLSIL.

This clone has only a few counts. V gene TRBV20-1 combines with J gene TRBJ2-1; D gene ambiguous. The ends were cut back, 1 base at V and 10 bases at J, with 8 bases in the middle. The V gene's germline CDR1 is DFQATT and CDR2 SNEGSKA (reference sequence). CDR3 length: 11 amino acids. CDR3 protein: CSARGRSEQFF. The CDR3 DNA reads as TGCAGTGCTAGAGGACGGTCCGAGCAGTTCTTC.

The chain recombines TRBV13 with TRBJ1-2, with D hard to call. Trimming removed 6 bases at V and 2 bases at J, with 13 bases between. The germline V gene encodes CDR1 PRHDT and CDR2 FYEKMQ (reference sequence). This CDR3 has 14 residues. CDR3 nucleotides: TGTGCCAGCAGTCCAGACGGTGGCAACTATGGCTACACCTTC. Translating gives CASSPDGGNYGYTF.

This clone came up once. The chain couples TRBV2 to TRBJ1-3; no definite D call. Trimming removed 2 bases at V and 0 bases at J, with 2 bases between. The CDR3 totals 13 residues. Germline CDR1 and CDR2: SNHLY and FYNNEI. DNA of the CDR3: TGTGCCAGCAGTGAAATCTCTGGAAACACCATATATTTT. Its translation is CASSEISGNTIYF.

The CDR3 nucleotides read TGCGCCAGCAGCTTGAATACTGTCAGCTCCTACGAGCAGTACTTC. This translates into CASSLNTVSSYEQYF. J is TRBJ2-7 and V is TRBV5-1; D is unresolved. Germline V gene lookup returns CDR1 SGHRS and CDR2 YFSETQ. The CDR3 loop spans 15 amino acids. Deletions cut 1 base from V and 0 bases from J, with 11 bases between.

The chain couples TRBV5-4 to TRBJ2-7, with D perhaps matching TRBD2 (6 bases). Germline V gene lookup returns CDR1 SGHNT and CDR2 YYREEE (reference sequence). This CDR3 is built from 17 residues. V was shortened by 4 bases and J by 3 bases, with 23 bases between the two germline ends. The CDR3 DNA sequence: TGTGCCAGCAGCCAAGCCCAAGGAGGGGCGGGTAACTACGAGCAGTACTTC. Encoded protein: CASSQAQGGAGNYEQYF.

The chain employs TRBV4-1 and TRBJ1-1; 7 nucleotides match TRBD1. J gave up 1 base and V 0 bases, and 8 bases lay outside the gene matches. Germline V lookup: CDR1 MGHRA, CDR2 YSYEKL. The CDR3 spans 17 residues. CDR3 amino acids: CASSQDAGQEGNTEAFF. The CDR3 bases are TGCGCCAGCAGCCAAGATGCCGGACAGGAGGGGAACACTGAAGCTTTCTTT.

This clone was detected only a few times. The chain is built from TRBV9 and TRBJ2-5, with 9 bases that match TRBD2. V shed 2 bases, J shed 8 bases, and the junction held 4 bases outside the gene matches. Per the germline V gene, CDR1 is SGDLS and CDR2 is YYNGEE. CDR3 length: 13 amino acids. DNA of the CDR3: TGTGCCAGCAGCGTGGGCGGGGGGGACACCCAGTACTTC. It encodes CASSVGGGDTQYF.

This clone was seen a handful of times. This chain's CDR3 is CASIAGTHYGYTF. In DNA form, the CDR3 reads TGTGCCAGCATCGCAGGGACTCACTATGGCTACACCTTC. V is TRBV6-6 and J is TRBJ1-2; D perhaps matches TRBD1 (5 bases). The V and J ends lost 7 bases and 3 bases respectively, with 12 bases between them. The CDR3 extends over 13 amino acids. The germline CDR1 and CDR2 sequences are MNHNY and SVGAGI (reference sequence).

J is TRBJ2-7 and V is TRBV6-6; D is unclear. Deletions cut 0 bases from V and 6 bases from J, with 15 bases between. CDR3 length equals 15 residues. Germline CDR1 reads MNHNY; CDR2 reads SVGAGI (reference sequence). CDR3 nucleotides: TGTGCCAGCAGTTACTCGAATGAGAGAGGTGGCGAGCAGTACTTC. This sequence encodes CASSYSNERGGEQYF.

This clone is deemed medium-sized. The rearrangement links TRBV23-1 to TRBJ2-7; TRBD2 aligns across 11 bases. TRBV23-1 counts as an open reading frame of uncertain function. Trimming at V came to 3 bases and at J to 3 bases, leaving 13 bases not matched to a gene. The CDR3 has 18 residues. The CDR3 reads CASSHHTSGTSGIYEQYF. In DNA form, the CDR3 reads TGCGCCAGCAGTCATCATACGTCCGGGACTAGCGGAATCTACGAGCAGTACTTC.

V is TRBV27 and J is TRBJ1-2, with a tentative D call TRBD1 (6 bases). Trimming cost V 6 bases and J 8 bases, with 22 bases left between them. Germline lookup yields CDR1 MNHEY and CDR2 SMNVEV (reference sequence). There are 15 residues in the CDR3. The CDR3 sequence: CASSLSGARAGGYTF. The CDR3 bases are TGTGCCAGCAGCCTCTCAGGGGCCCGGGCAGGAGGCTACACCTTC.

The chain carries TRBV5-4 and TRBJ1-1; 9 bases are shared with TRBD1. The CDR3 has 14 amino acids. Looked up from germline, CDR1 is SGHNT and CDR2 is YYREEE (reference sequence). Unmatched junction bases numbered 6, after V lost 3 bases and J lost 6 bases. CDR3 nucleotide sequence: TGTGCCAGCAGCTCGGGACAGGGAATCTCTGAAGCTTTCTTT. It encodes CASSSGQGISEAFF.

V is TRBV5-5 and J is TRBJ2-5, with a weak D call TRBD1 (5 bases). Germline CDR1 SGHKS, CDR2 YYEKEE (reference sequence). The V gene lost 4 bases and the J gene lost 5 bases, with 12 bases spanning the gap. The CDR3 covers 13 residues. The CDR3 DNA follows: TGTGCCAGCAGCCAACAGGTGGACGAGACCCAGTACTTC. Translation: CASSQQVDETQYF.

This clone was found once. The chain couples TRBV9 to TRBJ1-1; 9 bases align to TRBD1. V dropped 4 bases and J dropped 1; count of bases not matched to a gene: 5. This CDR3 has 15 amino acids. Germline V gene sequence: CDR1 SGDLS, CDR2 YYNGEE. The CDR3 spells CASSFSTGGNTEAFF. CDR3 in DNA: TGTGCCAGCAGCTTCTCGACAGGGGGGAACACTGAAGCTTTCTTT.

CDR3 in amino acids: CASSSDSAYEQYF. The CDR3 DNA reads as TGTGCCAGCAGCTCGGACAGTGCCTACGAGCAGTACTTC. The V call is TRBV5-6, the J call TRBJ2-7; D might be TRBD1 (6 bases). V was trimmed by 3 bases and J by 2 bases, leaving 9 bases between them. Germline V gene data show CDR1 as SGHDT and CDR2 as YYEEEE. The CDR3 spans 13 residues.

V usage is TRBV6-5 and J usage is TRBJ1-4; possibly TRBD1 for D (5 bases). V was trimmed by 5 bases and J by 8 bases, leaving 15 bases between them. Germline CDR1 MNHEY, CDR2 SVGAGI. There are 14 residues in the CDR3. The CDR3 DNA is TGTGCCAGCAGTGTATCGGGACGGCAGGAAAAACTGTTTTTT. Amino acids: CASSVSGRQEKLFF.

The sample holds a few counts of this clone. The gene calls are TRBV4-1 and TRBJ2-3; 10 bases match TRBD1. Germline assignment: CDR1 MGHRA and CDR2 YSYEKL. V shed 0 bases and J 7 bases; nucleotides not matched to a gene: 10. The CDR3 loop spans 17 amino acids. This CDR3 is CASSQDERQGARYTQYF. The CDR3 nucleotides read TGCGCCAGCAGCCAAGATGAGAGACAGGGGGCTAGGTATACGCAGTATTTT.

V is TRBV7-9 and J is TRBJ2-3; maybe TRBD2 (5 bases). CDR1 and CDR2 from the germline V gene are SEHNR and FQNEAQ (reference sequence). The CDR3 totals 14 residues. V lost 3 bases to trimming and J lost 3 bases, with 10 bases between them. The CDR3 loop reads CASSFYGKTDTQYF. CDR3 sequence (DNA): TGTGCCAGCAGCTTTTACGGGAAGACAGATACGCAGTATTTT.

The V gene is TRBV5-4, the J gene TRBJ2-3, with 12 bases lining up with TRBD2. The CDR3 length is 17 residues. The trim removed 4 bases at V and 1 base at J, leaving 7 bases unmatched. Per germline, CDR1 SGHNT and CDR2 YYREEE (reference sequence). CDR3 loop: CASSLTRLAGGTDTQYF. The CDR3 DNA sequence: TGTGCCAGCAGCCTGACCAGACTAGCGGGGGGCACAGATACGCAGTATTTT.

The chain recombines TRBV5-1 with TRBJ1-1, with a possible D match to TRBD1 (5 bases). The germline V gene has CDR1 SGHRS and CDR2 YFSETQ. Trimming stripped 4 bases from V and 5 bases from J, with 15 bases between. This CDR3 comprises 14 residues. CDR3 nucleotide sequence: TGCGCCAGCAGCCTGACAGTTCGGATGACTGAAGCTTTCTTT. This codes for CASSLTVRMTEAFF. The variable domain in full, completed from reference TRBV5-1 and TRBJ1-1, reads KAGVTQTPRYLIKTRGQQVTLSCSPISGHRSVSWYQQTPGQGLQFLFEYFSETQRNKGNFPGRFSGRQFSNSRSEMNVSTLELGDSALYLCASSLTVRMTEAFFGQGTRLTVV.

This chain joins TRBV28 and TRBJ2-1; TRBD2 matches at 8 bases. Germline loops: CDR1 MDHEN, CDR2 SYDVKM. The CDR3 consists of 14 residues. V lost 1 base to trimming and J lost 9 bases; unmatched junction nucleotides: 5. This chain's CDR3 is CASSLFREGGEQFF. CDR3 DNA sequence: TGTGCCAGCAGTTTATTTCGGGAGGGAGGTGAGCAGTTCTTC.

This sequence joins TRBV7-2 and TRBJ2-2, with D unresolved. With 0 bases removed from V and 8 bases from J, the gap between germline ends came to 16 bases. Germline V gives CDR1 SGHTA, CDR2 FQGNSA. The CDR3 sequence is 16 residues long. This CDR3 is CASSLALVVGSGELFF. The CDR3 region has the DNA TGTGCCAGCAGCTTAGCGCTAGTCGTGGGTTCTGGGGAGCTGTTTTTT.